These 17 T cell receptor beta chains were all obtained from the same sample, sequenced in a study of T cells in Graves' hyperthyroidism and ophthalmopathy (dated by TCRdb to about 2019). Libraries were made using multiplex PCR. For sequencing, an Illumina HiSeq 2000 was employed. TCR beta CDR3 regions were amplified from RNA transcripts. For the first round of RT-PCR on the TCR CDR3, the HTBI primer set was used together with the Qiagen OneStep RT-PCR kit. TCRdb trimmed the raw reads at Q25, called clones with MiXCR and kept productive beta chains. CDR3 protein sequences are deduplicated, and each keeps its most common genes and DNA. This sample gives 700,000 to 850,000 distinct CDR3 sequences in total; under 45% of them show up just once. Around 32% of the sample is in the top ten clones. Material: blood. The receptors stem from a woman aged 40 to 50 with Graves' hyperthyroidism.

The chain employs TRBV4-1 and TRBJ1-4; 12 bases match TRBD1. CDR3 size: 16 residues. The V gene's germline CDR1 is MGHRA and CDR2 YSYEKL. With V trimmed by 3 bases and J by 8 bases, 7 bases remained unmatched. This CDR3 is CASSHRSGTGGEKLFF. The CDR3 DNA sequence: TGCGCCAGCAGCCACCGGTCCGGGACAGGGGGCGAAAAACTGTTTTTT.

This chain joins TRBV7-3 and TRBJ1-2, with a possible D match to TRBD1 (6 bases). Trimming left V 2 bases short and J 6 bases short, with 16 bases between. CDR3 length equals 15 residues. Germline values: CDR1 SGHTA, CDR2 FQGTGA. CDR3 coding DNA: TGTGCCAGCAGCTTAGACCGGGGACAAGGACATGGCTACACCTTC. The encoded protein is CASSLDRGQGHGYTF.

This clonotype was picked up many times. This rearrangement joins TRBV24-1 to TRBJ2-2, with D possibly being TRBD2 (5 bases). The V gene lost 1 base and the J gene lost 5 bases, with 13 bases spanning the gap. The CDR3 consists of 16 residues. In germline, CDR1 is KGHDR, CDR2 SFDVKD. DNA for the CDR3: TGTGCCACCAGTGATTTTCGGGCCGGAGGAACCGGGGAGCTGTTTTTT. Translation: CATSDFRAGGTGELFF.

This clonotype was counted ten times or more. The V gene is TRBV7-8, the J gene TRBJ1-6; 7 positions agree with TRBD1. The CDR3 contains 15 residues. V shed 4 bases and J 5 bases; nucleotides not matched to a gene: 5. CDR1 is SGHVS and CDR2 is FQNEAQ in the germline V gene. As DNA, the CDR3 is TGTGCCAGCAGCTCTACAGGGGTCCATAATTCACCCCTCCACTTT. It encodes CASSSTGVHNSPLHF.

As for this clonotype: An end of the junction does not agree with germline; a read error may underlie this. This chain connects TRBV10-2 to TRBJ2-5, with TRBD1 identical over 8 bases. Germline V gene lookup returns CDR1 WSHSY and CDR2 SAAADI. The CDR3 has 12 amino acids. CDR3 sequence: CASSEGPGQVDF. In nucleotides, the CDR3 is TGCGCCAGCAGTGAGGGGCCGGGACAGGTCGACTTC.

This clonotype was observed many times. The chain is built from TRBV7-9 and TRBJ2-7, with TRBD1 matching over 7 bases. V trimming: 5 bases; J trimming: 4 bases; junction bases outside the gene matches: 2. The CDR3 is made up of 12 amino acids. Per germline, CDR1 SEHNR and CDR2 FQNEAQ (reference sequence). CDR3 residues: CASSPDRYEQYF. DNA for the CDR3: TGTGCCAGCAGCCCGGACAGGTACGAGCAGTACTTC.

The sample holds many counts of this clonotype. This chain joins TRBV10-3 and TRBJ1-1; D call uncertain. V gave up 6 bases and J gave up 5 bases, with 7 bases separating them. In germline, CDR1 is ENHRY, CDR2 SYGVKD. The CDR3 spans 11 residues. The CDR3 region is CAISPGTEAFF. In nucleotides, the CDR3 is TGTGCCATCAGCCCGGGAACTGAAGCTTTCTTT.

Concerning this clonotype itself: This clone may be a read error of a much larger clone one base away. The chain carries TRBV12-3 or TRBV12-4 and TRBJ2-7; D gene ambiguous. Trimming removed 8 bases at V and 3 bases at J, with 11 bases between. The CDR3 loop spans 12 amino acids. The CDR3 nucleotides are TGTGCCAGCCCACCTGCCAGCTACGAGCAGTACTTC. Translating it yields CASPPASYEQYF.

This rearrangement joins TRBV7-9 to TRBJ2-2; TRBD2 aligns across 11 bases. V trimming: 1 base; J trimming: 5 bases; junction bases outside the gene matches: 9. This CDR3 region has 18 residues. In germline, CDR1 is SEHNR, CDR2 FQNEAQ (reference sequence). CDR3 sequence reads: CASSLESRLAGQTGELFF. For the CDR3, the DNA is TGTGCCAGCAGCTTAGAAAGCCGACTAGCGGGACAAACCGGGGAGCTGTTTTTT.

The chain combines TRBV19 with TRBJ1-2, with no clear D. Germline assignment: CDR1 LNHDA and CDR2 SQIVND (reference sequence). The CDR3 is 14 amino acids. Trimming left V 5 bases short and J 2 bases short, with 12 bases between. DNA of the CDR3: TGTGCCAGTAGTCCGGCGAGACGGAACTATGGCTACACCTTC. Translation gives CASSPARRNYGYTF.

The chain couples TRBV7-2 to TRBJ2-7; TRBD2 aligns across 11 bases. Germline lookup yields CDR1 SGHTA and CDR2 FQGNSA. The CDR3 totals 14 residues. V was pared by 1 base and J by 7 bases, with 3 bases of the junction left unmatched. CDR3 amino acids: CASSLVPSGGEQYF. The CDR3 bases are TGTGCCAGCAGCTTAGTACCTAGCGGGGGGGAGCAGTACTTC.

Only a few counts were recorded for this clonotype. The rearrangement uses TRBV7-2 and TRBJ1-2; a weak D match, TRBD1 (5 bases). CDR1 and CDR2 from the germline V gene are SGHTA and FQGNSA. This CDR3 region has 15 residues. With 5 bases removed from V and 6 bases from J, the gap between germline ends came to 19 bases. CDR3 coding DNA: TGTGCCAGCAGCCTCCGGGGGGGGGGAGGAAATGGCTACACCTTC. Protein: CASSLRGGGGNGYTF.

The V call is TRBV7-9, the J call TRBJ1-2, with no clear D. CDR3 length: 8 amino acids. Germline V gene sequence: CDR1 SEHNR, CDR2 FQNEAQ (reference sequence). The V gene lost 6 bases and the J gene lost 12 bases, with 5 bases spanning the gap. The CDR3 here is CASREDTF. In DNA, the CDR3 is TGTGCCAGCAGGGAAGACACCTTC.

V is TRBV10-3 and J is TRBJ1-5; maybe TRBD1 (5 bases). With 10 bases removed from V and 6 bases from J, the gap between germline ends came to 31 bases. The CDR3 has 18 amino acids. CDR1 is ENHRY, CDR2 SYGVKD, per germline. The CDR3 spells CATTVTKILDRRGQPQHF. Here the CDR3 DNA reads TGTGCCACCACAGTAACGAAGATCCTCGACAGAAGAGGTCAGCCCCAGCATTTT.

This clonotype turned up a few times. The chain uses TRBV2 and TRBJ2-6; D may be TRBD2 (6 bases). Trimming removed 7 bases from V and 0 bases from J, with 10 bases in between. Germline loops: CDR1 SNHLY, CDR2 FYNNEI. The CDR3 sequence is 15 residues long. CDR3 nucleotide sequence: TGTGCCAGCAAGGGAGCGGGCTCTGGGGCCAACGTCCTGACTTTC. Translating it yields CASKGAGSGANVLTF.

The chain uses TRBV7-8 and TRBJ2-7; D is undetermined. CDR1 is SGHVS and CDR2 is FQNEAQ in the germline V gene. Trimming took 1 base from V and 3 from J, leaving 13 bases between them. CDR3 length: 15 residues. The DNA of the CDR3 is TGTGCCAGCAGCTTAGTTTCCAGCGATAGCTACGAGCAGTACTTC. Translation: CASSLVSSDSYEQYF.

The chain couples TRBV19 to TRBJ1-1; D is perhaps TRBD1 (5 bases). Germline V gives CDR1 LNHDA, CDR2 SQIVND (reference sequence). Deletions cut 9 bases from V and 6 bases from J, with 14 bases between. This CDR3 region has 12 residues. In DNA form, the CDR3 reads TGTGCCAGCTTCCGGGACGGCCCTGAAGCTTTCTTT. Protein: CASFRDGPEAFF.